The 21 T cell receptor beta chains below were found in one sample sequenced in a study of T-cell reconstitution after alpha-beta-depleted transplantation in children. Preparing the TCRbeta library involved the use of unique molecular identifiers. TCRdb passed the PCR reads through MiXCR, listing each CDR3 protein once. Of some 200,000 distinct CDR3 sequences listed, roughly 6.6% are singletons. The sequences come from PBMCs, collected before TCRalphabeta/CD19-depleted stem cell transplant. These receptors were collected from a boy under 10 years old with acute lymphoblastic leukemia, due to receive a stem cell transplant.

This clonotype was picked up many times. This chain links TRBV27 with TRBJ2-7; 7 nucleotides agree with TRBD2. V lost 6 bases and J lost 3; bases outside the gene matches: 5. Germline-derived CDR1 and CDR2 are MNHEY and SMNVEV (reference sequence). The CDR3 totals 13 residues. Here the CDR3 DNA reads TGTGCCAGCAGAGGGGAGGGTAGCTACGAGCAGTACTTC. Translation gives CASRGEGSYEQYF.

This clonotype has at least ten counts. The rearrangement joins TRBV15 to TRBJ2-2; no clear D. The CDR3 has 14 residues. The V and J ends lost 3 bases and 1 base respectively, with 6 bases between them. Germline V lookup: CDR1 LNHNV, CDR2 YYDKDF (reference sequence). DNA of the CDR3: TGTGCCACCAGCAGTTTAGTGAACACCGGGGAGCTGTTTTTT. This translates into CATSSLVNTGELFF.

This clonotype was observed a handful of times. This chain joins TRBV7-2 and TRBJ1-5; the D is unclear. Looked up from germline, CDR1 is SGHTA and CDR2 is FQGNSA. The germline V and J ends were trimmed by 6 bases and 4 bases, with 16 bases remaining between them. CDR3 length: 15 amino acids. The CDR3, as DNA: TGTGCCAGCAGTCTGGACCGAACCGGAAATCAGCCCCAGCATTTT. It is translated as CASSLDRTGNQPQHF.

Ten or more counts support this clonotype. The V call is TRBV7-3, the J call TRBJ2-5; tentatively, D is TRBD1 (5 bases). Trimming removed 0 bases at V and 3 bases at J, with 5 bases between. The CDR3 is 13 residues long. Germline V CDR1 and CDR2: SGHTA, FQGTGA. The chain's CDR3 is CASSLTGEETQYF. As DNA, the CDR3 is TGTGCCAGCAGCTTAACAGGGGAAGAGACCCAGTACTTC.

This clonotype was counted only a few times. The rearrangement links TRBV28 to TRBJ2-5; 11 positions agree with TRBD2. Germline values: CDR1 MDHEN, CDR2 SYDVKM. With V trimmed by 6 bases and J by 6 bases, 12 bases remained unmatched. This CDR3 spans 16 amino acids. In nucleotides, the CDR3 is TGTGCCAGCAGCCCCCTAATAGCGGGAGGGCCGCAGACCCAGTACTTC. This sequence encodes CASSPLIAGGPQTQYF.

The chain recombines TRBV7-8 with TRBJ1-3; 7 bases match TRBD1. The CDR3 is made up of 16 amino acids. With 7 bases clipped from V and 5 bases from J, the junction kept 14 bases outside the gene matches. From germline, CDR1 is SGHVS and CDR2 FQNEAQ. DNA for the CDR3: TGTGCCAGCACCACTCGCGACAGGGACAAAAGAAACACCATATATTTT. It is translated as CASTTRDRDKRNTIYF.

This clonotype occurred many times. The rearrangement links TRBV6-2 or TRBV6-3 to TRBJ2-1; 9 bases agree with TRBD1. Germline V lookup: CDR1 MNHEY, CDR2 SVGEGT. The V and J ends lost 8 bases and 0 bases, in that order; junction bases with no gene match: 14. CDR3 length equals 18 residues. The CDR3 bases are TGTGCCAGCCTCCCCGGGACAGGGCGAAAAAGCTCCTACAATGAGCAGTTCTTC. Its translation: CASLPGTGRKSSYNEQFF.

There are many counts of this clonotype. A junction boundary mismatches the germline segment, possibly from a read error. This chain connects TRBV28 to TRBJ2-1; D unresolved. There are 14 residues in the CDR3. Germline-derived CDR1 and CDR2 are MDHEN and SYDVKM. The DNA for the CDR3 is TGTCCCAGCAGTTTCAAAGGCCCGGGCAATGAGCAGTTCTTC. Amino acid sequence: CPSSFKGPGNEQFF.

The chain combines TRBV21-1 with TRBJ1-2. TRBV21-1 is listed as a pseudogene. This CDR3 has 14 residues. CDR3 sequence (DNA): TGTGCCAGCAGCCGCATAGGGAATAACTATGGCTACACCTTC. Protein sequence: CASSRIGNNYGYTF.

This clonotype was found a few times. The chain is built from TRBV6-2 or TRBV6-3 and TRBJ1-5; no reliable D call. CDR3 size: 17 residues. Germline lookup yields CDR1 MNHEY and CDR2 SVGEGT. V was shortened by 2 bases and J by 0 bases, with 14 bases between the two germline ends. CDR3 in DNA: TGTGCCAGCAGTTACAGGGAAGGGATTTATAGCAATCAGCCCCAGCATTTT. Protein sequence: CASSYREGIYSNQPQHF.

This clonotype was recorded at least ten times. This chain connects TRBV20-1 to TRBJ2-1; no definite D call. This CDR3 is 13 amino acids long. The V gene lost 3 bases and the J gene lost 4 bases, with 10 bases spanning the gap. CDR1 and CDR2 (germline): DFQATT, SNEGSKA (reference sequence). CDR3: CSASGRSYNEQFF. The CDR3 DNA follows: TGCAGTGCTAGTGGGCGGTCGTACAATGAGCAGTTCTTC.

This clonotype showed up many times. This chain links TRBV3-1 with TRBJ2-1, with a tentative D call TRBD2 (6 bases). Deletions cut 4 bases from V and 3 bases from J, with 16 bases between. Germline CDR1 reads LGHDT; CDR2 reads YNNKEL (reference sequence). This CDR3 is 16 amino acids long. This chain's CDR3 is CASSLLAATSYNEQFF. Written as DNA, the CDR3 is TGTGCCAGCAGCCTCCTCGCCGCGACTAGCTACAATGAGCAGTTCTTC.

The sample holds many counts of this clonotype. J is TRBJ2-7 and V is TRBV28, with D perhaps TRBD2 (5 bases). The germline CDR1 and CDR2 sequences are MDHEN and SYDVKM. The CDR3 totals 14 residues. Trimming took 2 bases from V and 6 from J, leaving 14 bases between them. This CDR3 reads CASSLSGAGLEQYF. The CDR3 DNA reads TGTGCCAGCAGTTTAAGCGGTGCGGGTCTCGAGCAGTACTTC.

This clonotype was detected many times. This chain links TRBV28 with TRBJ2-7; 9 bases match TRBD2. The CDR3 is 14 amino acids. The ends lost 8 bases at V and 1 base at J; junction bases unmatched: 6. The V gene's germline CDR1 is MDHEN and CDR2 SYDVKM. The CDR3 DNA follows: TGTGCCAGCCTCCCAGCGGGGGGATCCTACGAGCAGTACTTC. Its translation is CASLPAGGSYEQYF.

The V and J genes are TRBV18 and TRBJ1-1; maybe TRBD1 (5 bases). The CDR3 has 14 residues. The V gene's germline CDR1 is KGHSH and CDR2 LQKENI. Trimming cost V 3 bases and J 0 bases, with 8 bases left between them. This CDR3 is CASSPTALNTEAFF. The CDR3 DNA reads TGTGCCAGCTCACCGACAGCTCTGAACACTGAAGCTTTCTTT. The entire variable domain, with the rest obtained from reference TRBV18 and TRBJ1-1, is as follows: NAGVMQNPRHLVRRRGQEARLRCSPMKGHSHVYWYRQLPEEGLKFMVYLQKENIIDESGMPKERFSAEFPKEGPSILRIQQVVRGDSAAYFCASSPTALNTEAFFGQGTRLTVV.

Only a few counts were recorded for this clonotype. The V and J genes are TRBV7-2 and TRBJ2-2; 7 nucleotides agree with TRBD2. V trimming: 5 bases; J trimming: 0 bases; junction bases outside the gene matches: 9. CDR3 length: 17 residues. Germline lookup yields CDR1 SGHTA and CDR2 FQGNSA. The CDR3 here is CASSVATSFSNTGELFF. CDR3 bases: TGTGCCAGCAGCGTCGCGACTAGCTTCTCGAACACCGGGGAGCTGTTTTTT.

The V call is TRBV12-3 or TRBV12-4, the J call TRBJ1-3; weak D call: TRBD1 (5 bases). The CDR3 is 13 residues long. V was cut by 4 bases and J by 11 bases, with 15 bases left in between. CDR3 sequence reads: CASSSGVDFAIYF. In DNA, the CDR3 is TGTGCCAGCAGTTCGGGGGTGGATTTCGCCATATATTTT.

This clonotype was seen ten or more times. The DNA for the CDR3 is TGTGCCAGCAGCCTTAGCGGGTACACAGATACGCAGTATTTT. This codes for CASSLSGYTDTQYF. This sequence joins TRBV7-9 and TRBJ2-3, with 7 nucleotides matching TRBD2. The CDR3 runs 14 residues. The ends lost 5 bases at V and 2 bases at J; junction bases unmatched: 4. From germline, CDR1 is SEHNR and CDR2 FQNEAQ (reference sequence).

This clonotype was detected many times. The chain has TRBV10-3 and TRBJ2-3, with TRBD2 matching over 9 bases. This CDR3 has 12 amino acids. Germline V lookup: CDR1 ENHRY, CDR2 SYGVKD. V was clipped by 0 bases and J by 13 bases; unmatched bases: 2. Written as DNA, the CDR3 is TGTGCCATCAGTGAGTCCTTAGCGGGGGAGTATTTT. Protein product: CAISESLAGEYF.

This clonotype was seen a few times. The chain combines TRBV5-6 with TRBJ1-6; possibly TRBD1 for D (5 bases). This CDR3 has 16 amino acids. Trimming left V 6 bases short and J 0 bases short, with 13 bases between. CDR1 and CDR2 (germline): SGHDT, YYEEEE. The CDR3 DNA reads TGTGCCAGCACCCTTGGGGGGTTCTCCTATAATTCACCCCTCCACTTT. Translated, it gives CASTLGGFSYNSPLHF.

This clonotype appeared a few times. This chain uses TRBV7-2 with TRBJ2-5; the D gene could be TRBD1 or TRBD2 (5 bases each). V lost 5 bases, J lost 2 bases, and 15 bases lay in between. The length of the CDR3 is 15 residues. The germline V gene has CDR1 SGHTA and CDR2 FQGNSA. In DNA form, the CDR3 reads TGTGCCAGCAGCCCTGGGACCCAGGCACAAGAGACCCAGTACTTC. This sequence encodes CASSPGTQAQETQYF.